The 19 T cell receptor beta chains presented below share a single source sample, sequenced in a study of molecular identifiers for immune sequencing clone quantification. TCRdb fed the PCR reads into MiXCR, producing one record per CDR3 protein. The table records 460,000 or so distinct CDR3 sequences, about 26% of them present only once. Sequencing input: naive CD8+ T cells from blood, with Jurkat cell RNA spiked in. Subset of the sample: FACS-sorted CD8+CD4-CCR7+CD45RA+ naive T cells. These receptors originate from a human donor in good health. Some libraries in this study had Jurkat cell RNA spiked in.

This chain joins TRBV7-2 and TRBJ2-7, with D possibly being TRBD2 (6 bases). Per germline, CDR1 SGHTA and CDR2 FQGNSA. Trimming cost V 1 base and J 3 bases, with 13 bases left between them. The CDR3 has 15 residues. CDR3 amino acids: CASSLDASVDYEQYF. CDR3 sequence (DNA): TGTGCCAGCAGCTTAGACGCTAGCGTAGACTACGAGCAGTACTTC.

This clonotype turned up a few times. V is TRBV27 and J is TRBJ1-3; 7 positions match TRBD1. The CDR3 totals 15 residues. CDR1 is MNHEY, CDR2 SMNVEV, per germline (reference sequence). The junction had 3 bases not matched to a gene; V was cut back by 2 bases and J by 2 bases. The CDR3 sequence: CASSLDREPGNTIYF. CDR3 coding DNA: TGTGCCAGCAGTTTAGACAGGGAGCCTGGAAACACCATATATTTT.

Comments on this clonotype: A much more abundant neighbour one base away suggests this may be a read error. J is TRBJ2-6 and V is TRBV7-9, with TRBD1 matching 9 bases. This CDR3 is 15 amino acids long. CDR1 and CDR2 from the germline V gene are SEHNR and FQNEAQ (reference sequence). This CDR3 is CASSLSGTGLGVPTF. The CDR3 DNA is TGTGCCAGCAGCTTAAGTGGGACAGGGCTTGGCGTCCCGACTTTC. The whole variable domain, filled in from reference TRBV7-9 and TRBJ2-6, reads DTGVSQNPRHKITKRGQNVTFRCDPISEHNRLYWYRQTLGQGPEFLTYFQNEAQLEKSRLLSDRFSAERPKGSFSTLEIQRTEQGDSAMYLCASSLSGTGLGVPTFGAGSRLTVL.

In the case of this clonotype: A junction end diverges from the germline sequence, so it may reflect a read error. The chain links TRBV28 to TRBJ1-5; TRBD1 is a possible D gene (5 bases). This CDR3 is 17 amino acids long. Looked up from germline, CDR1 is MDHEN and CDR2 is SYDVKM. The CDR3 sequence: CASSFHLSGVGNQPQHF. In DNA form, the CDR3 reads TGTGCCAGTAGTTTCCACCTTTCGGGGGTTGGCAATCAGCCCCAGCATTTT.

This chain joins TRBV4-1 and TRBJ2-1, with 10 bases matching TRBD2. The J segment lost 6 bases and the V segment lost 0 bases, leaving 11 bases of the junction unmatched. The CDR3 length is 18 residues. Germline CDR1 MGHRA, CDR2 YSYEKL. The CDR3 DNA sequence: TGCGCCAGCAGCCAAGAATTCTACGCAGCGGGGGGGATCAATGAGCAGTTCTTC. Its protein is CASSQEFYAAGGINEQFF.

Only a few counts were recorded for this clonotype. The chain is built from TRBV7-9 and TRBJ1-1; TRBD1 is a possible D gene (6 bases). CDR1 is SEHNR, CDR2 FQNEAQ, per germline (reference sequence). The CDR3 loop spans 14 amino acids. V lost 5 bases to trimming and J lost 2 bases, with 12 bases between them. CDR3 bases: TGTGCCAGCAGCGGACCGGGGACAAACACTGAAGCTTTCTTT. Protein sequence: CASSGPGTNTEAFF.

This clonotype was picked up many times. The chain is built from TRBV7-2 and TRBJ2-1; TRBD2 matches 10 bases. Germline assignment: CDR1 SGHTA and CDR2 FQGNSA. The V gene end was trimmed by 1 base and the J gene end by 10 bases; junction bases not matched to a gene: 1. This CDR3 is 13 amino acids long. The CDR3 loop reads CASSLGTSGEQFF. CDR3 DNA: TGTGCCAGCAGCTTAGGGACTAGCGGAGAGCAGTTCTTC. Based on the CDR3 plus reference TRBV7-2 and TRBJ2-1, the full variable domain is GAGVSQSPSNKVTEKGKDVELRCDPISGHTALYWYRQSLGQGLEFLIYFQGNSAPDKSGLPSDRFSAERTGGSVSTLTIQRTQQEDSAVYLCASSLGTSGEQFFGPGTRLTVL.

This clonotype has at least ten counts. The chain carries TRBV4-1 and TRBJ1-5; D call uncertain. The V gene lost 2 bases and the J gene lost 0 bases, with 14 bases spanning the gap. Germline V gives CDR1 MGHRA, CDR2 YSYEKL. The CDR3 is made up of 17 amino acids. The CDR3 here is CASSQPQPGYSNQPQHF. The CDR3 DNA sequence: TGCGCCAGCAGCCAACCCCAACCGGGGTATAGCAATCAGCCCCAGCATTTT.

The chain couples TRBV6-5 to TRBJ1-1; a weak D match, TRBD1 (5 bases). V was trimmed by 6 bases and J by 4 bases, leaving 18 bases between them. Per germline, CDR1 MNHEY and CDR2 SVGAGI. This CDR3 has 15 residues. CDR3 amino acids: CASRRGTDQGTEAFF. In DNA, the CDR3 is TGTGCCAGCAGACGGGGGACGGATCAGGGCACTGAAGCTTTCTTT.

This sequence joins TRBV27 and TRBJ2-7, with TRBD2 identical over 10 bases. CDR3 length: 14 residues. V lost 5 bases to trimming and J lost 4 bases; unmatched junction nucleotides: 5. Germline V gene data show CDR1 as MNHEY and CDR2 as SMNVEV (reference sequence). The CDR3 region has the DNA TGTGCCAGCAGTCCGGGACTAGCGATATACGAGCAGTACTTC. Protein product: CASSPGLAIYEQYF.

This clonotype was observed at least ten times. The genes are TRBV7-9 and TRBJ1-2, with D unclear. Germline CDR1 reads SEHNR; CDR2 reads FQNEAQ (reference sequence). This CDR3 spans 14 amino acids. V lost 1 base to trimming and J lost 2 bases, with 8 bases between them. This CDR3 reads CASSLEEENYGYTF. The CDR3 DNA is TGTGCCAGCAGCTTAGAGGAGGAAAACTATGGCTACACCTTC. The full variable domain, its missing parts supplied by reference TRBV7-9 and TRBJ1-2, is DTGVSQNPRHKITKRGQNVTFRCDPISEHNRLYWYRQTLGQGPEFLTYFQNEAQLEKSRLLSDRFSAERPKGSFSTLEIQRTEQGDSAMYLCASSLEEENYGYTFGSGTRLTVV.

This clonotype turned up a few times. In DNA, the CDR3 is TGTGCCAGCAGCCCGGGGGGTTTCGGGGACATTCAGTACTTC. Residues: CASSPGGFGDIQYF. The chain has TRBV6-2 or TRBV6-3 and TRBJ2-4, with 7 bases fitting TRBD2. Germline values: CDR1 MNHEY, CDR2 SVGEGT. The CDR3 extends over 14 amino acids. V gave up 6 bases and J gave up 8 bases; unmatched junction bases: 10.

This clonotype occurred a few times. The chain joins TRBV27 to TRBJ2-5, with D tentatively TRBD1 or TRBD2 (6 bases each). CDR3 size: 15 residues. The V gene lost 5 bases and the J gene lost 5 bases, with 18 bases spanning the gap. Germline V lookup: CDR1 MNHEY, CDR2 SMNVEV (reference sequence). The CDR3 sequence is CASSPPPGASETQYF. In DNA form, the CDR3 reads TGTGCCAGCAGTCCACCCCCGGGGGCGTCGGAGACCCAGTACTTC.

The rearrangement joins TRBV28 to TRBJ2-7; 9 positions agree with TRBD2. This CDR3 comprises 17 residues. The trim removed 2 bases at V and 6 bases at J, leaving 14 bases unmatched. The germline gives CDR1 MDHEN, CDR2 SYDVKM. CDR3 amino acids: CASSLDRASGIESEQYF. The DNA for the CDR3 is TGTGCCAGCAGTTTAGACCGGGCTAGCGGGATTGAAAGCGAGCAGTACTTC.

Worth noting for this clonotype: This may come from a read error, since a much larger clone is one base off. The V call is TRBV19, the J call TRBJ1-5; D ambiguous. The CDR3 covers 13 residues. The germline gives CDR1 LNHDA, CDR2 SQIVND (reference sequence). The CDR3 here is CASTLGYNKPQHF. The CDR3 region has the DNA TGTGCCAGTACCCTGGGGTACAATAAGCCCCAGCATTTT.

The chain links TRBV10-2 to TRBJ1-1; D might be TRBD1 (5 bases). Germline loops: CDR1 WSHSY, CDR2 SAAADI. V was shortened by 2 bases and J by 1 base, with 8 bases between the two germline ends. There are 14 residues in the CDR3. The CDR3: CASSETGPNTEAFF. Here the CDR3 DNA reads TGCGCCAGCAGTGAGACAGGACCGAACACTGAAGCTTTCTTT.

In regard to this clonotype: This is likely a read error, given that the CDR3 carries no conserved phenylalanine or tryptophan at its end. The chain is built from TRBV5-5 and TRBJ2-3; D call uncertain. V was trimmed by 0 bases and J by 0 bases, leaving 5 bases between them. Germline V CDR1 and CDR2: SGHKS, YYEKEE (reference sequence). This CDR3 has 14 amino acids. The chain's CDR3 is CASSLDGSTDTQYY. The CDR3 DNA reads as TGTGCCAGCAGCTTGGATGGAAGCACAGATACGCAGTATTAT.

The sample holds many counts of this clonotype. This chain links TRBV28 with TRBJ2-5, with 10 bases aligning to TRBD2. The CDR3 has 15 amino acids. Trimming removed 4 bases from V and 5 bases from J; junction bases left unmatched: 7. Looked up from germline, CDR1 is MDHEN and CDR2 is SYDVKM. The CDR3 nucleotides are TGTGCCAGCAGTTCCCCTAAGACTAGCGGGGAGACCCAGTACTTC. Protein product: CASSSPKTSGETQYF.

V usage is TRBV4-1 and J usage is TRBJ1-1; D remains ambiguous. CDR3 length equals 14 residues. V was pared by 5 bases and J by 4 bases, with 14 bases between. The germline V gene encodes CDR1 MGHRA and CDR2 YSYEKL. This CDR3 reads CASSGSGSFTEAFF. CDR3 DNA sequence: TGCGCCAGCAGCGGGAGCGGGAGCTTCACTGAAGCTTTCTTT.